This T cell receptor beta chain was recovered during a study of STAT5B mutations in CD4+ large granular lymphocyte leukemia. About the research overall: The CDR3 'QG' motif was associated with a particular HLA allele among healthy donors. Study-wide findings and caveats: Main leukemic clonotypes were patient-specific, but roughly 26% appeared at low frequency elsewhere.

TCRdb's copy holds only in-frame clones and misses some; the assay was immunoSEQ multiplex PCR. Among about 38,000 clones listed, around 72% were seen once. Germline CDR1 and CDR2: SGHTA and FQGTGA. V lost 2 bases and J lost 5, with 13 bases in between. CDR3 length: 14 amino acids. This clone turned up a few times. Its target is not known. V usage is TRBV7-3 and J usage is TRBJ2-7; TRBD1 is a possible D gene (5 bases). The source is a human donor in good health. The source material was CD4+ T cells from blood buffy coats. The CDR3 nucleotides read TGTGCCAGCAGCTTAGCACAGGCAGTCCACGAGCAGTACTTC. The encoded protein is CASSLAQAVHEQYF.